Listed below are T cell receptor beta chains from one sample, sequenced in a study of human T cells and chemical hapten exposure. MiXCR was run by TCRdb on the RACE reads, yielding one entry per CDR3 protein. The table records 200,000 to 300,000 distinct CDR3 sequences, approximately 8.4% of them present only once. The sequencing used whole blood, collected in connection with sensitization to the hapten diphenylcyclopropenone (DPC). The receptors stem from a woman in her forties with alopecia areata. Some clones in this sample may be carry-over from other donors' samples. CDR3s include the opening cysteine and the closing phenylalanine or tryptophan. D genes are given only for firm matches. Only part of the rows carry a size: once, few, many, or a class if the clone is expanded.

D: -; V: TRBV6-5; J: TRBJ2-2; size: few; CDR3: CASSYRGGTGELFF; DNA: TGTGCCAGCAGTTACCGGGGTGGGACCGGGGAGCTGTTTTTT
D: -; V: TRBV7-9; J: TRBJ2-7; size: few; CDR3: CASSLGTVRAYEQYF; DNA: TGTGCCAGCAGCTTAGGGACAGTACGAGCCTACGAGCAGTACTTC
D: TRBD2; V: TRBV11-2; J: TRBJ2-1; size: -; CDR3: CASGTSGSDEQFF; DNA: TGTGCCAGTGGGACTAGCGGGAGCGATGAGCAGTTCTTC
D: -; V: TRBV27; J: TRBJ1-2; size: few; CDR3: CASMTGQGYGYTF; DNA: TGTGCCAGCATGACGGGGCAGGGGTATGGCTACACCTTC
D: -; V: TRBV27; J: TRBJ2-4; size: -; CDR3: CASSYRGTPGDAKNIQYF; DNA: TGTGCCAGCAGTTACCGAGGTACGCCGGGAGACGCCAAAAACATTCAGTACTTC
D: -; V: TRBV11-1; J: TRBJ2-5; size: few; CDR3: CASRSSTWDYQETQYF; DNA: TGTGCCAGCAGATCAAGCACCTGGGATTACCAAGAGACCCAGTACTTC
D: -; V: TRBV19; J: TRBJ1-4; size: -; CDR3: CASSTPATNEKLFF; DNA: TGTGCCAGTAGTACACCTGCAACTAATGAAAAACTGTTTTTT
D: TRBD1; V: TRBV4-3; J: TRBJ2-1; size: few; CDR3: CASSRRDRESDEQFF; DNA: TGCGCCAGCAGCCGCCGGGACAGGGAATCTGATGAGCAGTTCTTC
D: TRBD1; V: TRBV5-1; J: TRBJ2-5; size: medium-sized; CDR3: CASSPHGQGGQETQYF; DNA: TGCGCCAGCAGCCCGCACGGACAGGGAGGACAAGAGACCCAGTACTTC
D: -; V: TRBV7-3; J: TRBJ2-1; size: -; CDR3: CASSRSGDGYNEQFF; DNA: TGTGCCAGCAGCAGAAGTGGGGACGGATACAATGAGCAGTTCTTC
D: TRBD2; V: TRBV29-1; J: TRBJ2-1; size: -; CDR3: CSVERTSGYNEQFF; DNA: TGCAGCGTTGAACGGACTAGCGGGTACAATGAGCAGTTCTTC
D: -; V: TRBV12-3/TRBV12-4; J: TRBJ2-1; size: few; CDR3: CATSGGRGPYNEQFF; DNA: TGTGCCACCTCCGGGGGGCGGGGGCCCTACAATGAGCAGTTCTTC
D: -; V: TRBV12-3/TRBV12-4; J: TRBJ1-1; size: once; CDR3: CASSLGRTPNTEAFF; DNA: TGTGCCAGCAGTTTGGGTCGGACACCGAACACTGAAGCTTTCTTT
D: -; V: TRBV20-1; J: TRBJ1-1; size: many; CDR3: CSAYRSLGTEAFF; DNA: TGCAGTGCTTACAGGAGCCTGGGCACTGAAGCTTTCTTT
D: -; V: TRBV28; J: TRBJ1-2; size: -; CDR3: CASSGNNYGYTF; DNA: TGTGCCAGCTCCGGGAATAACTATGGCTACACCTTC
D: TRBD2; V: TRBV3-1; J: TRBJ2-1; size: -; CDR3: CASSQGSGRANEQFF; DNA: TGTGCCAGCAGCCAAGGGAGCGGGAGGGCCAATGAGCAGTTCTTC
D: TRBD1; V: TRBV2; J: TRBJ2-3; size: -; CDR3: CASRMTGGSTDTQYF; DNA: TGTGCCAGCAGGATGACAGGGGGAAGCACAGATACGCAGTATTTT
D: TRBD2; V: TRBV7-9; J: TRBJ2-2; size: -; CDR3: CASSSTSGKKAGELFF; DNA: TGTGCCAGCAGCTCGACTAGCGGGAAGAAGGCCGGGGAGCTGTTTTTT
D: -; V: TRBV5-8; J: TRBJ1-2; size: -; CDR3: CASSLRGAEGYTF; DNA: TGTGCCAGCAGCTTGAGGGGAGCGGAGGGCTACACCTTC
D: -; V: TRBV12-3/TRBV12-4; J: TRBJ2-1; size: few; CDR3: CASTSMGEQFF; DNA: TGTGCCAGTACTAGTATGGGTGAGCAGTTCTTC
D: TRBD1; V: TRBV7-8; J: TRBJ2-7; size: few; CDR3: CASSQGEIPYYEQYF; DNA: TGTGCCAGCAGCCAGGGGGAGATACCCTACTACGAGCAGTACTTC
D: TRBD2; V: TRBV28; J: TRBJ2-7; size: -; CDR3: CASSSGLAYGEQYF; DNA: TGTGCCAGCAGTTCCGGACTAGCGTATGGAGAGCAGTACTTC
D: -; V: TRBV7-2; J: TRBJ1-2; size: few; CDR3: CASSLGVFSRTPYGYTF; DNA: TGTGCCAGCAGCTTAGGTGTGTTTTCCAGAACGCCTTATGGCTACACCTTC
D: -; V: TRBV12-3/TRBV12-4; J: TRBJ2-5; size: -; CDR3: CASSLSSTRAQETQYF; DNA: TGTGCCAGCAGTCTGTCGAGTACACGTGCCCAAGAGACCCAGTACTTC
D: -; V: TRBV12-3/TRBV12-4; J: TRBJ2-7; size: few; CDR3: CASSLGPLGYEQYF; DNA: TGTGCCAGCAGTTTAGGGCCCCTGGGCTACGAGCAGTACTTC
D: TRBD2; V: TRBV6-5; J: TRBJ2-7; size: few; CDR3: CASSYVRASGSGEQYF; DNA: TGTGCCAGCAGTTACGTCCGGGCTAGCGGGAGCGGCGAGCAGTACTTC
D: -; V: TRBV12-3/TRBV12-4; J: TRBJ2-2; size: few; CDR3: CASRGQPNTGELFF; DNA: TGTGCCAGCCGAGGACAGCCGAACACCGGGGAGCTGTTTTTT
D: TRBD1; V: TRBV7-9; J: TRBJ2-7; size: -; CDR3: CASSWDGTGGLEQYF; DNA: TGTGCCAGCAGCTGGGACGGGACAGGGGGGCTCGAGCAGTACTTC
D: -; V: TRBV24-1; J: TRBJ2-7; size: few; CDR3: CATSDASYEQYF; DNA: TGTGCCACCAGTGATGCCTCCTACGAGCAGTACTTC
D: -; V: TRBV12-3/TRBV12-4; J: TRBJ2-3; size: few; CDR3: CASSLALNGGSDTQYF; DNA: TGTGCCAGCAGTTTAGCGCTAAATGGGGGATCAGATACGCAGTATTTT
D: TRBD2; V: TRBV5-4; J: TRBJ2-7; size: -; CDR3: CASSPTSGRDEQYF; DNA: TGTGCCAGCAGCCCGACTAGCGGGAGGGATGAGCAGTACTTC
D: TRBD2; V: TRBV4-3; J: TRBJ2-3; size: many; CDR3: CASSQDGRGDTQYF; DNA: TGCGCCAGCAGCCAAGACGGGAGGGGCGATACGCAGTATTTT
D: TRBD1; V: TRBV4-1; J: TRBJ2-1; size: many; CDR3: CASSLKQGAQHEQFF; DNA: TGCGCCAGCAGCTTGAAACAGGGGGCGCAGCATGAGCAGTTCTTC
D: -; V: TRBV10-3; J: TRBJ2-3; size: -; CDR3: CAISEGGVLTDTQYF; DNA: TGTGCCATCAGTGAAGGGGGGGTCCTCACAGATACGCAGTATTTT
D: -; V: TRBV6-5; J: TRBJ2-2; size: few; CDR3: CASSYTTNTGELFF; DNA: TGTGCCAGCAGTTATACGACGAACACCGGGGAGCTGTTTTTT
D: TRBD2; V: TRBV7-9; J: TRBJ2-1; size: few; CDR3: CASSPPRRSGRENEQFF; DNA: TGTGCCAGCAGCCCACCTCGGCGTAGCGGGAGGGAAAATGAGCAGTTCTTC
D: TRBD2; V: TRBV28; J: TRBJ2-3; size: many; CDR3: CASRASLGLAGTDTQYF; DNA: TGTGCCAGCAGAGCCTCGCTCGGACTAGCGGGCACAGATACGCAGTATTTT
D: -; V: TRBV6-1; J: TRBJ1-3; size: few; CDR3: CASSERSSGNTIYF; DNA: TGTGCCAGCAGTGAAAGGAGCTCTGGAAACACCATATATTTT
D: TRBD2; V: TRBV7-2; J: TRBJ2-1; size: -; CDR3: CASTQYQAGSYNEQFF; DNA: TGTGCCAGCACCCAGTATCAAGCGGGGTCCTACAATGAGCAGTTCTTC
D: -; V: TRBV5-1; J: TRBJ2-1; size: -; CDR3: CASSISLQEQFF; DNA: TGCGCCAGCAGTATAAGCTTACAGGAGCAGTTCTTC
D: -; V: TRBV18; J: TRBJ2-2; size: -; CDR3: CASSPQSRVNTGELFF; DNA: TGTGCCAGCTCACCACAATCCAGGGTAAACACCGGGGAGCTGTTTTTT
D: -; V: TRBV12-3/TRBV12-4; J: TRBJ2-7; size: few; CDR3: CASSPAGQPYEQYF; DNA: TGTGCCAGCAGTCCTGCAGGGCAGCCCTACGAGCAGTACTTC
D: TRBD2; V: TRBV6-5; J: TRBJ2-1; size: -; CDR3: CASTVAGLMGHEQFF; DNA: TGTGCCAGCACTGTAGCGGGACTAATGGGCCATGAGCAGTTCTTC
D: -; V: TRBV5-6; J: TRBJ2-2; size: few; CDR3: CASSLGHNNRAGELFF; DNA: TGTGCCAGCAGCTTGGGGCACAACAACCGTGCCGGGGAGCTGTTTTTT
D: -; V: TRBV7-2; J: TRBJ1-6; size: many; CDR3: CASSLAGPPYNSPLHF; DNA: TGTGCCAGCAGCTTAGCCGGGCCACCTTATAATTCACCCCTCCACTTT
D: TRBD2; V: TRBV20-1; J: TRBJ2-1; size: few; CDR3: CSARGLAGGNFSYNEQFF; DNA: TGCAGTGCTCGCGGACTAGCGGGAGGGAATTTCTCCTACAATGAGCAGTTCTTC
D: TRBD2; V: TRBV20-1; J: TRBJ2-2; size: -; CDR3: CSARDTSGNTGELFF; DNA: TGCAGTGCTAGAGATACTAGCGGTAACACCGGGGAGCTGTTTTTT
D: -; V: TRBV7-6; J: TRBJ2-3; size: -; CDR3: CASTLVVGTDTQYF; DNA: TGTGCCAGCACTCTGGTCGTCGGCACAGATACGCAGTATTTT
D: -; V: TRBV20-1; J: TRBJ1-1; size: -; CDR3: CSAPSRVPTEAFF; DNA: TGCAGTGCTCCGAGCAGGGTCCCCACTGAAGCTTTCTTT
D: -; V: TRBV27; J: TRBJ2-7; size: -; CDR3: CASSGQSGQYF; DNA: TGTGCCAGCAGCGGACAGTCCGGTCAGTACTTC
D: -; V: TRBV4-3; J: TRBJ2-7; size: -; CDR3: CASSQDIQAYYEQYF; DNA: TGCGCCAGCAGCCAAGATATACAGGCCTACTACGAGCAGTACTTC
D: -; V: TRBV27; J: TRBJ2-6; size: few; CDR3: CASSPPRGNGANVLTF; DNA: TGTGCCAGCAGTCCCCCGAGGGGAAATGGGGCCAACGTCCTGACTTTC
D: -; V: TRBV29-1; J: TRBJ2-5; size: -; CDR3: CSVELQVLVKTQYF; DNA: TGCAGCGTTGAACTTCAGGTTCTCGTGAAGACCCAGTACTTC